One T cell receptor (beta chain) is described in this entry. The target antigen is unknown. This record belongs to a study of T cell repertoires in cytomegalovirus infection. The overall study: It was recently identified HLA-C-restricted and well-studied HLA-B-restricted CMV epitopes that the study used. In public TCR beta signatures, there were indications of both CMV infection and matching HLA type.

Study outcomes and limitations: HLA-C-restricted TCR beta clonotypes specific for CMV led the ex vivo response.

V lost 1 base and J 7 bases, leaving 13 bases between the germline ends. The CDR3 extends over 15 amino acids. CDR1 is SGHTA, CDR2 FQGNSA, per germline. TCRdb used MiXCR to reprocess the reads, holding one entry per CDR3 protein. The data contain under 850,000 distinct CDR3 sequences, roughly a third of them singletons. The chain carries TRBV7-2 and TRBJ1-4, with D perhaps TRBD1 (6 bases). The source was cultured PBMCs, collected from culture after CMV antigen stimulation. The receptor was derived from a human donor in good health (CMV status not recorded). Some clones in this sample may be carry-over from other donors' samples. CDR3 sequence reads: CASSLDGWGAEKLFF. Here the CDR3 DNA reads TGTGCCAGCAGCTTAGACGGTTGGGGGGCTGAAAAACTGTTTTTT.